The TCR beta chain under discussion was sequenced for a study of blood T cell repertoires in COVID-19. The method was immunoSEQ multiplex PCR; TCRdb's version includes in-frame clones alone and lacks a portion of them. The table has approximately 250,000 clones, approximately 90% seen once; the top ten hold about 3.6%. This clone was picked up a small number of times. In germline, CDR1 is SGHNT, CDR2 YYREEE (reference sequence). The germline V and J ends were trimmed by 2 bases and 1 base, with 13 bases remaining between them. CDR3 size: 15 residues. This rearrangement joins TRBV5-4 to TRBJ2-7; perhaps TRBD2 as D (6 bases). The specimen sequenced was peripheral blood. The origin of this receptor is a man in his late teens or twenties with active or convalescent COVID-19. The chain's CDR3 is CASSLDLAASYEQYF. The CDR3 DNA follows: TGTGCCAGCAGCTTAGATTTAGCGGCTTCCTACGAGCAGTACTTC.